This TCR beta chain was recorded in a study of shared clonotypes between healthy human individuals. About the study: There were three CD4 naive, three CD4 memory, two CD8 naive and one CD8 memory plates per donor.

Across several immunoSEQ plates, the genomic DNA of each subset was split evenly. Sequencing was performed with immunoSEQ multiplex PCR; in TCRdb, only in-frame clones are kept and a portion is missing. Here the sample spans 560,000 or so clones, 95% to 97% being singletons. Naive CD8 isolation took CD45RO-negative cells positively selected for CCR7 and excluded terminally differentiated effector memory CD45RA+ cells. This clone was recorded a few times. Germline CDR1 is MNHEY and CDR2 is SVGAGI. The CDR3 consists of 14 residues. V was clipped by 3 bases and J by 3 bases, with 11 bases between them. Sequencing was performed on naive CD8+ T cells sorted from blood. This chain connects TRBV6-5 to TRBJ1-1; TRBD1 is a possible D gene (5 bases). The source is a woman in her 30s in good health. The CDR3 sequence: CASSYREGYTEAFF. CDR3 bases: TGTGCCAGCAGTTATCGGGAGGGGTACACTGAAGCTTTCTTT.